Listed here are 26 T cell receptor beta chains from one sample, sequenced in a study of Graves' ophthalmopathy and Graves' hyperthyroidism (dated by TCRdb to 2017 to 2018). TCRdb shows the sequencer as Illumina HiSeq 2000. For repertoire sequencing, TCR beta CDR3 regions were amplified from RNA transcripts. The first round was an RT-PCR using HTBI primers with the Qiagen OneStep RT-PCR kit, and this first round was followed by a second-round multiplex PCR, then size selection and purification. TCRdb itself trimmed the public reads at Q25 with fastp, ran MiXCR and retained productive beta chains. Every entry covers one CDR3 protein and lists the most common genes and DNA from its rows. For this sample there are 200,000 to 300,000 distinct CDR3 sequences; around 45% appear just once. The top ten hold around 43% of the sample. Specimen: peripheral blood. These receptors were taken from an adult man with Graves' ophthalmopathy.

This clonotype turned up a few times. J is TRBJ1-2 and V is TRBV29-1; the match to TRBD1 covers 7 bases. The junction had 6 bases not matched to a gene; V was cut back by 0 bases and J by 8 bases. Germline V gene lookup returns CDR1 SQVTM and CDR2 ANQGSEA. CDR3 length equals 13 residues. The CDR3, as DNA: TGCAGCGTTGAAGACAGGGGGGGTGGGGGCTACACCTTC. This sequence encodes CSVEDRGGGGYTF.

This clonotype came up a few times. CDR3 sequence (DNA): TGTGCCACCAGCAGAGGACAAGAGGAAAAACTGTTTTTT. Translation: CATSRGQEEKLFF. The chain employs TRBV15 and TRBJ1-4; no clear D gene. This CDR3 has 13 residues. V was cut by 1 base and J by 8 bases, with 8 bases left in between. Looked up from germline, CDR1 is LNHNV and CDR2 is YYDKDF (reference sequence).

This chain uses TRBV4-3 with TRBJ1-2, with 9 bases lining up with TRBD1. Germline CDR1 LGHNA, CDR2 YSLEER. This CDR3 has 15 amino acids. V was clipped by 4 bases and J by 8 bases; unmatched bases: 11. CDR3 residues: CASSPEGQGTMGYTF. The CDR3 DNA is TGCGCCAGCAGCCCCGAGGGACAGGGAACTATGGGCTACACCTTC.

The chain carries TRBV10-3 and TRBJ2-2; maybe TRBD2 (5 bases). Trimming took 2 bases from V and 7 from J, leaving 11 bases between them. From germline, CDR1 is ENHRY and CDR2 SYGVKD. CDR3 size: 14 residues. The CDR3 coding sequence is TGTGCCATCAGTGAGGATACTCGGGGCGGGGAGCTGTTTTTT. It codes for CAISEDTRGGELFF.

The chain has TRBV10-3 and TRBJ2-7, with 8 bases aligning to TRBD1. CDR3 length: 13 amino acids. Germline V lookup: CDR1 ENHRY, CDR2 SYGVKD. V shed 11 bases and J 1 base; nucleotides not matched to a gene: 7. The CDR3 DNA sequence: TGTGCCGGACGGGACAGGTTGTCCTACGAGCAGTACTTC. Translating gives CAGRDRLSYEQYF.

This clonotype came up once. J is TRBJ1-6 and V is TRBV12-3 or TRBV12-4; 11 bases are a match to TRBD1. J lost 10 bases, V lost 5 bases, and 16 bases had no gene match. The CDR3 is 18 amino acids. The CDR3 loop reads CASSDMGGTGGSRSPLHF. The CDR3 nucleotides are TGTGCCAGCAGTGACATGGGTGGGACAGGGGGAAGTCGGTCACCCCTCCACTTT.

The gene calls are TRBV7-6 and TRBJ1-5; D not certain. V lost 6 bases and J lost 7, with 19 bases in between. Germline loops: CDR1 SGHVS, CDR2 FNYEAQ. The CDR3 extends over 15 amino acids. The CDR3 bases are TGTGCCAGCAGTTTCGGGGAGGGTTTAGGGCAGCCCCAGCATTTT. It translates to CASSFGEGLGQPQHF.

This clonotype turned up a few times. This chain links TRBV20-1 with TRBJ1-2, with D maybe TRBD1 (6 bases). The CDR3 covers 13 residues. CDR1 and CDR2 (germline): DFQATT, SNEGSKA (reference sequence). Trimming removed 6 bases from V and 2 bases from J, with 13 bases in between. The CDR3 coding sequence is TGCAGTGCCCAAAACGGACAGAACTATGGCTACACCTTC. Its translation is CSAQNGQNYGYTF.

V and J are TRBV10-3 and TRBJ2-2, with 8 nucleotides matching TRBD2. Per the germline V gene, CDR1 is ENHRY and CDR2 is SYGVKD. V shed 5 bases and J 4 bases; nucleotides not matched to a gene: 0. The CDR3 runs 13 residues. DNA for the CDR3: TGTGCCATCAGTAGCGGGAGCACCGGGGAGCTGTTTTTT. Protein: CAISSGSTGELFF.

Ten or more counts support this clonotype. This chain joins TRBV15 and TRBJ1-4; no reliable D call. This CDR3 comprises 13 residues. V lost 1 base and J lost 6, with 6 bases in between. Germline CDR1 is LNHNV and CDR2 is YYDKDF (reference sequence). This chain's CDR3 is CATSRAIYEKLFF. The CDR3 DNA is TGTGCCACCAGCAGAGCCATCTATGAAAAACTGTTTTTT.

The chain couples TRBV20-1 to TRBJ1-1, with TRBD1 as a possible D gene (6 bases). The germline CDR1 and CDR2 sequences are DFQATT and SNEGSKA (reference sequence). CDR3 size: 15 residues. V was trimmed by 5 bases and J by 0 bases, leaving 16 bases between them. CDR3 residues: CSASDREHMNTEAFF. CDR3 coding DNA: TGCAGTGCTTCGGACAGAGAACACATGAACACTGAAGCTTTCTTT.

The chain joins TRBV4-1 to TRBJ2-6, with TRBD1 matching 9 bases. Germline V gene sequence: CDR1 MGHRA, CDR2 YSYEKL. This CDR3 region has 17 residues. The ends lost 4 bases at V and 4 bases at J; junction bases unmatched: 8. The CDR3 region is CASSPRDRADGANVLTF. The CDR3 DNA sequence: TGCGCCAGCAGCCCTCGGGACAGGGCGGACGGGGCCAACGTCCTGACTTTC.

The CDR3 DNA sequence: TGTGCCACGCAGCTTAGAGGCCGGGGGACAGGGGGCATCACCGGGGAGCTGTTTTTT. Encoded protein: CATQLRGRGTGGITGELFF. The V call is TRBV7-2, the J call TRBJ2-2, with 12 positions matching TRBD1. J lost 4 bases, V lost 10 bases, and 19 bases had no gene match. This CDR3 region has 19 residues. Germline V gene lookup returns CDR1 SGHTA and CDR2 FQGNSA.

A few counts support this clonotype. The chain joins TRBV7-2 to TRBJ1-1; the match to TRBD1 covers 9 bases. Germline loops: CDR1 SGHTA, CDR2 FQGNSA. The CDR3 length is 13 residues. J was trimmed by 5 bases and V by 4 bases; bases with no gene match: 2. The CDR3 loop is CASSWDRATEAFF. The CDR3 DNA follows: TGTGCCAGCAGCTGGGACAGGGCGACTGAAGCTTTCTTT.

This chain joins TRBV6-1 and TRBJ2-5; TRBD1 might be the D (5 bases). The CDR3 consists of 14 residues. From germline, CDR1 is MNHNS and CDR2 SASEGT. V lost 5 bases, J lost 5 bases, and 15 bases lay in between. The CDR3 is CASSYSGPRETQYF. DNA for the CDR3: TGTGCCAGCAGTTACTCAGGGCCCCGGGAGACCCAGTACTTC.

The table lists this clonotype with many counts. The CDR3 loop is CATSDRTSGGQETQYF. The DNA for the CDR3 is TGTGCCACCAGTGATCGGACTAGCGGGGGGCAAGAGACCCAGTACTTC. The chain has TRBV24-1 and TRBJ2-5; TRBD2 aligns across 14 bases. This CDR3 is built from 16 residues. Germline CDR1 KGHDR, CDR2 SFDVKD. The J segment lost 2 bases and the V segment lost 3 bases, leaving 1 base of the junction unmatched.

This clonotype was seen more than once but under ten times. CDR3 residues: CASSSLRGNLNTEAFF. In DNA form, the CDR3 reads TGTGCCAGCAGCTCCCTAAGGGGGAACTTGAACACTGAAGCTTTCTTT. The V call is TRBV7-6, the J call TRBJ1-1, with a possible D match to TRBD1 (6 bases). V gave up 4 bases and J gave up 0 bases, with 15 bases separating them. The CDR3 runs 16 residues. CDR1 is SGHVS, CDR2 FNYEAQ, per germline.

The rearrangement links TRBV6-1 to TRBJ2-7; tentatively, D is TRBD1 (6 bases). CDR3 size: 15 residues. Germline CDR1 and CDR2: MNHNS and SASEGT. The V end lost 5 bases, the J end lost 2 bases, and 16 bases lay between the germline ends. The CDR3 DNA is TGTGCCAGCAGTTACAGGGAAGGGGATGCCTACGAGCAGTACTTC. Protein: CASSYREGDAYEQYF.

This clonotype has only a few counts. The chain employs TRBV12-5 and TRBJ2-7, with D hard to call. CDR3 length: 10 residues. Trimming removed 10 bases at V and 2 bases at J, with 6 bases between. CDR1 LGHNT and CDR2 FRNRAP come from the germline V gene. The CDR3 loop reads CAILTYEQYF. The CDR3 DNA reads as TGTGCTATTCTCACCTACGAGCAGTACTTC.

This chain joins TRBV6-5 and TRBJ1-1; D not certain. Trimming cost V 8 bases and J 4 bases, with 11 bases left between them. Germline CDR1 and CDR2: MNHEY and SVGAGI. The CDR3 covers 12 residues. The CDR3 coding sequence is TGTGCCAGCCGACCTTCCAGCACTGAAGCTTTCTTT. Its protein product is CASRPSSTEAFF.

In its sample, this clonotype was seen once. It may be a read error: a sequence one base away is much more abundant. This rearrangement joins TRBV24-1 to TRBJ2-7; a possible D gene is TRBD2 (6 bases). V was trimmed by 3 bases and J by 3 bases, leaving 11 bases between them. The CDR3 spans 14 residues. Germline V gene lookup returns CDR1 KGHDR and CDR2 SFDVKD. CDR3: CATSDGVGGYEQYF. Written as DNA, the CDR3 is TGTGCCACCAGTGATGGGGTGGGAGGCTACGAGCAGTACTTC.

The chain employs TRBV7-2 and TRBJ2-5, with D possibly TRBD2 on 6 matching bases. Germline values: CDR1 SGHTA, CDR2 FQGNSA. This CDR3 comprises 16 residues. Trimming shortened V by 2 bases and J by 5 bases, and 18 bases separated the two germline ends. The CDR3 region has the DNA TGTGCCAGCAGCTTATCTCGAGCGGGCCAAGGGGAGACCCAGTACTTC. Translation: CASSLSRAGQGETQYF.

This clonotype was recorded a few times. V and J are TRBV9 and TRBJ1-1; perhaps TRBD1 as D (6 bases). Between the trimmed V and J ends, which lost 0 bases and 5 bases, there was a span of 11 bases. The CDR3 has 14 residues. Germline CDR1 is SGDLS and CDR2 is YYNGEE. The CDR3 reads CASSVEGVGTEAFF. The CDR3 coding sequence is TGTGCCAGCAGCGTAGAGGGGGTCGGAACTGAAGCTTTCTTT.

This clonotype showed up just a few times. The chain couples TRBV7-9 to TRBJ2-7, with 8 bases identical to TRBD1. V was clipped by 3 bases and J by 3 bases; unmatched bases: 7. The CDR3 extends over 15 amino acids. The germline V gene has CDR1 SEHNR and CDR2 FQNEAQ (reference sequence). CDR3 sequence: CASSFLAGGGYEQYF. CDR3 coding DNA: TGTGCCAGCAGCTTTTTGGCAGGGGGCGGCTACGAGCAGTACTTC. Complete variable domain (other parts from reference TRBV7-9 and TRBJ2-7): DTGVSQNPRHKITKRGQNVTFRCDPISEHNRLYWYRQTLGQGPEFLTYFQNEAQLEKSRLLSDRFSAERPKGSFSTLEIQRTEQGDSAMYLCASSFLAGGGYEQYFGPGTRLTVT.

CDR3 amino acids: CASRPPGTGPHEQYF. The CDR3 DNA is TGTGCCAGCAGACCTCCCGGGACAGGGCCCCACGAGCAGTACTTC. V and J are TRBV7-2 and TRBJ2-7; 9 bases are shared with TRBD1. In germline, CDR1 is SGHTA, CDR2 FQGNSA. Trimming at V came to 6 bases and at J to 5 bases, leaving 11 bases not matched to a gene. The CDR3 sequence is 15 residues long.

The chain joins TRBV25-1 to TRBJ2-5, with TRBD1 matching over 9 bases. The V gene's germline CDR1 is MGHDK and CDR2 SYGVNS. J lost 5 bases, V lost 4 bases, and 8 bases had no gene match. CDR3 length: 15 residues. CDR3 in DNA: TGTGCCAGCAGTGTAGGACAGGGGACTTGGGAGACCCAGTACTTC. It specifies CASSVGQGTWETQYF.